The T cell receptor (beta chain) under discussion was sequenced for a study of glioma-infiltrating T cells after dendritic cell vaccination. The trim removed 5 bases at V and 1 base at J, leaving 7 bases unmatched. Germline V gene sequence: CDR1 LNHDA, CDR2 SQIVND (reference sequence). There are 15 residues in the CDR3. Here immunoSEQ multiplex PCR was the method, and the copy in TCRdb shows in-frame clones only, minus some. The sample consists of over 55,000 clones, approximately 83% of them appearing once. Time point here: after dendritic cell vaccination, including at tumor progression/relapse. The sequencing used blood, collected after dendritic cell vaccination. The V call is TRBV19, the J call TRBJ1-1; TRBD1 agrees at 7 bases. This receptor was taken from a human donor with glioblastoma. The CDR3 protein is CASSSRGGTNTEAFF. In DNA, the CDR3 is TGTGCCAGTAGTTCCCGAGGGGGCACGAACACTGAAGCTTTCTTT.